This TCR beta chain was identified in a study of control samples from healthy donors and cancer patients. This CDR3 has 13 residues. V gave up 2 bases and J gave up 5 bases, with 9 bases separating them. Germline values: CDR1 SGHTA, CDR2 FQGNSA. Repertoires were generated with immunoSEQ multiplex PCR, while TCRdb's copy carries only in-frame clones and drops some. Here the sample spans 100,000 to 150,000 clones, 85% to 95% being singletons. What was sequenced was PBMCs. The chain carries TRBV7-2 and TRBJ1-2, with no clear D. This receptor was obtained from a man aged 80 or over with head and neck cancer. CDR3 sequence reads: CASSLTEGYGYTF. The CDR3 coding sequence is TGTGCCAGCAGCTTAACAGAAGGGTATGGCTACACCTTC.